These 4 T cell receptor beta chains share one sample of origin, sequenced in a study of blood T cells in healthy people across ages (dated by TCRdb to 2013 to 2016). The library was generated by 5' RACE. For sequencing, an Illumina HiSeq 2500 was employed. The second PCR ran for roughly 7 to 12 cycles and used a J-beta primer mix along with a sample-barcoded 5' primer. In TCRdb, the public reads were trimmed at Q25 with fastp and aligned with MiXCR, with productive beta chains retained. Entries that share a CDR3 protein sequence are merged under the most common genes and DNA. This sample is represented by approximately 1.5 million distinct CDR3 sequences; 42% of them were singletons. Around 4% of the sample belongs to the ten largest clones. Source material: blood. These receptors originate from a woman under 30 in good health.

This sequence joins TRBV6-1 and TRBJ1-2; 9 bases map to TRBD1. V lost 4 bases and J lost 4; bases outside the gene matches: 4. The CDR3 extends over 14 amino acids. Germline V gives CDR1 MNHNS, CDR2 SASEGT. CDR3 region: CASSVSDRGYGYTF. CDR3 DNA sequence: TGTGCCAGCAGTGTATCGGACAGGGGCTATGGCTACACCTTC.

The chain recombines TRBV6-5 with TRBJ1-2, with D uncertain. This CDR3 has 14 residues. The germline V and J ends were trimmed by 2 bases and 6 bases, with 13 bases remaining between them. CDR1 MNHEY and CDR2 SVGAGI come from the germline V gene. The CDR3 reads CASSYLSPRNGYTF. CDR3 in DNA: TGTGCCAGCAGTTACCTATCCCCCAGAAATGGCTACACCTTC.

This clonotype was observed a handful of times. The V call is TRBV5-1, the J call TRBJ2-1; D is possibly TRBD2 (5 bases). V was shortened by 6 bases and J by 2 bases, with 18 bases between the two germline ends. Per germline, CDR1 SGHRS and CDR2 YFSETQ. The CDR3 is 16 amino acids. As DNA, the CDR3 is TGCGCCAGCAATTCCGGACTTTACCAGACCTACAATGAGCAGTTCTTC. It is translated as CASNSGLYQTYNEQFF.

As concerns this clonotype: With a much larger clone just one base away, this may be a read error. The chain joins TRBV20-1 to TRBJ1-2; D is possibly TRBD1 (6 bases). CDR1 and CDR2 from the germline V gene are DFQATT and SNEGSKA (reference sequence). V was trimmed by 6 bases and J by 5 bases, leaving 16 bases between them. The CDR3 has 13 residues. CDR3: CSAITTGFYGYTF. DNA of the CDR3: TGCAGTGCCATAACGACAGGCTTTTATGGCTACACCTTC.